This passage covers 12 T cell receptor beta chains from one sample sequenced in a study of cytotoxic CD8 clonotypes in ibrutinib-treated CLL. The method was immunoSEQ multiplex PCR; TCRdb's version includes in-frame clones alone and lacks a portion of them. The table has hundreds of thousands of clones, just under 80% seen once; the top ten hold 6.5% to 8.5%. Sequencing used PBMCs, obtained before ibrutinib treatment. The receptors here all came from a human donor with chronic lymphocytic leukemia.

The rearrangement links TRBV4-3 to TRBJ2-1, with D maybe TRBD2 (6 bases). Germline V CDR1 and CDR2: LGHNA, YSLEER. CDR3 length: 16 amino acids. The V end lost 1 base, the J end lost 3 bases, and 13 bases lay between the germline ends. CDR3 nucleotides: TGCGCCAGCAGCCAAGGCCTAGCGAGTCACTACAATGAGCAGTTCTTC. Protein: CASSQGLASHYNEQFF.

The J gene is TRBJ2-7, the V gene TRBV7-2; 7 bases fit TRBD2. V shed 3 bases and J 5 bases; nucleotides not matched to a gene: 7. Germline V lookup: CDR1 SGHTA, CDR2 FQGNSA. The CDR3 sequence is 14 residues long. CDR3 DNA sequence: TGTGCCAGCAGCTTGGCGGGAGAATCGGACGAGCAGTACTTC. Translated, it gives CASSLAGESDEQYF.

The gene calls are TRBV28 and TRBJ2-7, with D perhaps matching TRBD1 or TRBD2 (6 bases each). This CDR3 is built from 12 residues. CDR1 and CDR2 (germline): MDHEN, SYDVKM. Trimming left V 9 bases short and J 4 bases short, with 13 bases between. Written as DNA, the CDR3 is TGTGCCAGTGGACGGGGGCGGTACGAGCAGTACTTC. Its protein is CASGRGRYEQYF.

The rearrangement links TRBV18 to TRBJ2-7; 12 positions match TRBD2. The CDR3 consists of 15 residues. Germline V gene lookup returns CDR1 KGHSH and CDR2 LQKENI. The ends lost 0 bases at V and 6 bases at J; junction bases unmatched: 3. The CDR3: CASSPPLAGGIEQYF. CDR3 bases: TGTGCCAGCTCACCACCGCTAGCGGGAGGGATCGAGCAGTACTTC.

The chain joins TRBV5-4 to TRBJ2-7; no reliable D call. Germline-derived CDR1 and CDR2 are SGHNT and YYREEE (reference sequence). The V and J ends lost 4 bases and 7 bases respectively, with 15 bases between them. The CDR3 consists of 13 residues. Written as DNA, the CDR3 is TGTGCCAGCAGCCAAGTGCCGCGGATGGAGCAGTACTTC. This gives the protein CASSQVPRMEQYF.

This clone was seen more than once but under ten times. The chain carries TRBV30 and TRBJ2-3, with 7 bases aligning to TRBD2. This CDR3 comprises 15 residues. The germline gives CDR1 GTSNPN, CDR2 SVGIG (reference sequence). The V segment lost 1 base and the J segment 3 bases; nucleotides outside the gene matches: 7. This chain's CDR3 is CAWSGPRRGTDTQYF. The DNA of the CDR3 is TGTGCCTGGAGTGGTCCCAGGCGGGGGACAGATACGCAGTATTTT.

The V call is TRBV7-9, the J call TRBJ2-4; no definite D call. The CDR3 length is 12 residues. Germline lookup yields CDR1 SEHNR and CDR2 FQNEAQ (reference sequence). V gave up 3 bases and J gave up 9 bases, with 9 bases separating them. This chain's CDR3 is CASSLGQGIQYF. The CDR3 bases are TGTGCCAGCAGCTTGGGTCAAGGCATTCAGTACTTC.

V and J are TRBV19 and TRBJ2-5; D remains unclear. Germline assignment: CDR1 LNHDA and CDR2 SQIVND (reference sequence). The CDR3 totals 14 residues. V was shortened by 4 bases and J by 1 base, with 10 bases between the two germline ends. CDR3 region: CASSRVSVQETQYF. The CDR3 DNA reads TGTGCCAGTAGTAGGGTTTCAGTCCAAGAGACCCAGTACTTC.

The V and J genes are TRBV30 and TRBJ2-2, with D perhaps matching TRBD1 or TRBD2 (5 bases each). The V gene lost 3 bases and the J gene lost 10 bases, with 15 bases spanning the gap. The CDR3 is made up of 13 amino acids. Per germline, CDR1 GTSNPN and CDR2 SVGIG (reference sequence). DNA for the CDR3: TGTGCCTGGAGCCGGGACCGCCGGGAGGAGCTGTTTTTT. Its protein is CAWSRDRREELFF.

The CDR3 sequence: CASSPLAGWRTGELFF. CDR3 coding DNA: TGTGCCAGCAGTCCTCTAGCGGGATGGCGGACCGGGGAGCTGTTTTTT. The rearrangement joins TRBV2 to TRBJ2-2; 9 positions agree with TRBD2. The CDR3 has 16 amino acids. CDR1 is SNHLY and CDR2 is FYNNEI in the germline V gene. With V trimmed by 5 bases and J by 5 bases, 9 bases remained unmatched. The full variable domain, its missing parts supplied by reference TRBV2 and TRBJ2-2, is EPEVTQTPSHQVTQMGQEVILRCVPISNHLYFYWYRQILGQKVEFLVSFYNNEISEKSEIFDDQFSVERPDGSNFTLKIRSTKLEDSAMYFCASSPLAGWRTGELFFGEGSRLTVL.

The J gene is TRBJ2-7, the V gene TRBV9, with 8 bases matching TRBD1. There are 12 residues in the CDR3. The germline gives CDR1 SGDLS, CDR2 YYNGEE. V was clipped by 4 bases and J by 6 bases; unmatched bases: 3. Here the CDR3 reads CASSSDRGEQYF. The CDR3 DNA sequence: TGTGCCAGCAGCTCTGACAGGGGCGAGCAGTACTTC.

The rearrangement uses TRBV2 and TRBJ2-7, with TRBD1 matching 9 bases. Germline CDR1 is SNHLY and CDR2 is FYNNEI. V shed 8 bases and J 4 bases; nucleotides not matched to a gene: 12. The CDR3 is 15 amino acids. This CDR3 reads CASLTPGQGTYEQYF. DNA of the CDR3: TGTGCCAGCCTTACTCCGGGACAGGGAACTTACGAGCAGTACTTC.